One and the same sample provided the 28 T cell receptor beta chains below, sequenced in a study of T cell changes during pregnancy in multiple sclerosis. TCRdb's copy holds only in-frame clones and misses some; the assay was immunoSEQ multiplex PCR. The sample holds 55,000 to 75,000 clones, about nine tenths seen once. This sample comprised peripheral blood, obtained in the third trimester of pregnancy. The receptors derive from a female donor in good health, enrolled as a control in a pregnancy study.

The V and J genes are TRBV4-2 and TRBJ2-4, with TRBD2 identical over 12 bases. This CDR3 is 19 amino acids long. Per the germline V gene, CDR1 is LGHNA and CDR2 is YNFKEQ. With 0 bases clipped from V and 1 base from J, the junction kept 7 bases outside the gene matches. The CDR3 protein is CASSQEPPTSGRAKNIQYF. As DNA, the CDR3 is TGTGCCAGCAGCCAAGAGCCCCCAACTAGCGGGAGGGCCAAAAACATTCAGTACTTC.

With respect to this clone: The germline gene is not matched at one end of the junction; a read error may be the cause. Other DNA sequences in the same sample also yield this CDR3. The chain couples TRBV7-7 to TRBJ2-5; 11 bases are a match to TRBD2. The germline V gene has CDR1 SSHAT and CDR2 FNYEAQ (reference sequence). CDR3 length: 14 amino acids. DNA of the CDR3: TGTGCTAGCAGCTTAGGACTAGCGGGAGAGACCCAGTACTTC. Its translation: CASSLGLAGETQYF.

This clone has a single count. V is TRBV30 and J is TRBJ2-6; 8 bases are a match to TRBD1. The CDR3 runs to 14 residues. The germline CDR1 and CDR2 sequences are GTSNPN and SVGIG (reference sequence). CDR3 in amino acids: CAGQAATGANVLTF. The CDR3 nucleotides are TGTGCGGGACAGGCCGCGACTGGGGCCAACGTCCTGACTTTC.

This clone has only one observation. This chain joins TRBV13 and TRBJ1-1; D is undetermined. Trimming left V 2 bases short and J 7 bases short, with 8 bases between. The germline gives CDR1 PRHDT, CDR2 FYEKMQ (reference sequence). The CDR3 sequence is 12 residues long. The CDR3 reads CASSLNSDEAFF. The CDR3 nucleotides are TGTGCCAGCAGCTTAAATTCAGATGAAGCTTTCTTT.

The V gene is TRBV10-1, the J gene TRBJ2-7, with 7 nucleotides matching TRBD2. The length of the CDR3 is 15 residues. Germline loops: CDR1 WNHNN, CDR2 SYGVQD (reference sequence). With V trimmed by 0 bases and J by 2 bases, 4 bases remained unmatched. Here the CDR3 reads CASSESGGNTYEQYF. DNA of the CDR3: TGCGCCAGCAGTGAGTCGGGAGGGAACACCTACGAGCAGTACTTC.

This chain joins TRBV7-9 and TRBJ2-7; 10 positions agree with TRBD1. J gave up 4 bases and V 4 bases, and 4 bases lay outside the gene matches. The CDR3 covers 14 residues. CDR1 is SEHNR, CDR2 FQNEAQ, per germline (reference sequence). In DNA, the CDR3 is TGTGCCAGCAGCTCCGGACAGGGGGGTTACGAGCAGTACTTC. It translates to CASSSGQGGYEQYF.

V usage is TRBV7-2 and J usage is TRBJ1-2, with 7 bases lining up with TRBD1. Germline V gene lookup returns CDR1 SGHTA and CDR2 FQGNSA. The CDR3 is made up of 13 amino acids. The ends lost 3 bases at V and 2 bases at J; junction bases unmatched: 0. The CDR3 is CASSLGQNYGYTF. DNA for the CDR3: TGTGCCAGCAGCTTGGGACAGAACTATGGCTACACCTTC. Complete variable domain (other parts from reference TRBV7-2 and TRBJ1-2): GAGVSQSPSNKVTEKGKDVELRCDPISGHTALYWYRQSLGQGLEFLIYFQGNSAPDKSGLPSDRFSAERTGGSVSTLTIQRTQQEDSAVYLCASSLGQNYGYTFGSGTRLTVV.

The sample holds one count of this clone. This sequence joins TRBV28 and TRBJ1-5; 7 nucleotides agree with TRBD1. CDR1 is MDHEN and CDR2 is SYDVKM in the germline V gene. The CDR3 has 15 residues. V was pared by 1 base and J by 4 bases, with 4 bases of the junction left unmatched. Written as DNA, the CDR3 is TGTGCCAGCAGTTTATCGGCAGGGGGAAATCAGCCCCAGCATTTT. This encodes CASSLSAGGNQPQHF.

The CDR3 bases are TGCGCCAGCAGCAGGGGACAGCTTACTTCTCAAGAGACCCAGTACTTC. The encoded protein is CASSRGQLTSQETQYF. The chain carries TRBV5-1 and TRBJ2-5; 7 bases line up with TRBD1. From germline, CDR1 is SGHRS and CDR2 YFSETQ. This CDR3 has 16 residues. Germline trimming cut 4 bases from V and 2 bases from J; bases unmatched to any gene: 11. The whole variable domain, filled in from reference TRBV5-1 and TRBJ2-5, reads KAGVTQTPRYLIKTRGQQVTLSCSPISGHRSVSWYQQTPGQGLQFLFEYFSETQRNKGNFPGRFSGRQFSNSRSEMNVSTLELGDSALYLCASSRGQLTSQETQYFGPGTRLLVL.

The chain carries TRBV6-5 and TRBJ1-6; D uncertain. V dropped 0 bases and J dropped 10 bases, with 13 bases sitting between them. Germline CDR1 MNHEY, CDR2 SVGAGI. The CDR3 spans 15 residues. The DNA for the CDR3 is TGTGCCAGCAGTTACTCGAGGGAGGGCCCGTCACCCCTCCACTTT. Translated, it gives CASSYSREGPSPLHF.

This clone was recorded only once. The chain is built from TRBV5-6 and TRBJ2-3, with 8 bases matching TRBD2. CDR3 length: 13 amino acids. The V and J ends lost 5 bases and 6 bases, in that order; junction bases with no gene match: 5. Per the germline V gene, CDR1 is SGHDT and CDR2 is YYEEEE. The CDR3 DNA follows: TGTGCCAGCAGTCCGGGAGGGGCGGATACGCAGTATTTT. Translation gives CASSPGGADTQYF. Combining the CDR3 with reference TRBV5-6 and TRBJ2-3 gives the whole variable domain DAGVTQSPTHLIKTRGQQVTLRCSPKSGHDTVSWYQQALGQGPQFIFQYYEEEERQRGNFPDRFSGHQFPNYSSELNVNALLLGDSALYLCASSPGGADTQYFGPGTRLTVL.

This sequence joins TRBV4-1 and TRBJ2-1; 10 nucleotides agree with TRBD1. This CDR3 is 16 amino acids long. V was pared by 4 bases and J by 6 bases, with 9 bases of the junction left unmatched. From germline, CDR1 is MGHRA and CDR2 YSYEKL. The CDR3 DNA is TGCGCCAGCAGCCCCCCCCGGGACAGGGGTGGCAATGAGCAGTTCTTC. Amino acids: CASSPPRDRGGNEQFF.

CDR3 in DNA: TGTGCCATCCGGCGGGCGGGGGGCACAGATACGCAGTATTTT. Translated, it gives CAIRRAGGTDTQYF. J is TRBJ2-3 and V is TRBV5-4, with 7 nucleotides matching TRBD2. Germline CDR1 is SGHNT and CDR2 is YYREEE (reference sequence). V dropped 9 bases and J dropped 1; count of bases not matched to a gene: 8. This CDR3 spans 14 amino acids.

This clone was seen once. The chain combines TRBV6-1 with TRBJ2-1; the D gene is possibly TRBD1 (5 bases). The length of the CDR3 is 12 residues. The germline CDR1 and CDR2 sequences are MNHNS and SASEGT. Trimming left V 2 bases short and J 8 bases short, with 7 bases between. The CDR3 DNA is TGTGCCAGCAGTGAACAAGGGGATGAGCAGTTCTTC. Translating gives CASSEQGDEQFF.

The chain couples TRBV6-1 to TRBJ2-1; D call uncertain. Trimming shortened V by 2 bases and J by 2 bases, and 4 bases separated the two germline ends. This CDR3 is built from 13 residues. The V gene's germline CDR1 is MNHNS and CDR2 SASEGT. Written as DNA, the CDR3 is TGTGCCAGCAGTGAACCGGCCTACAATGAGCAGTTCTTC. Translating gives CASSEPAYNEQFF.

V and J are TRBV19 and TRBJ1-5, with D possibly being TRBD1 (6 bases). The CDR3 is 16 residues long. With 3 bases removed from V and 0 bases from J, the gap between germline ends came to 12 bases. The germline V gene encodes CDR1 LNHDA and CDR2 SQIVND (reference sequence). Here the CDR3 DNA reads TGTGCCAGTAGTATCCTGGGACACAATAGCAATCAGCCCCAGCATTTT. Its protein is CASSILGHNSNQPQHF.

The chain couples TRBV5-1 to TRBJ2-4, with a weak D call TRBD1 (5 bases). This CDR3 is built from 15 residues. Germline V lookup: CDR1 SGHRS, CDR2 YFSETQ. Trimming took 0 bases from V and 5 from J, leaving 12 bases between them. Here the CDR3 reads CASSLGWLGQNIQYF. CDR3 in DNA: TGCGCCAGCAGCTTGGGGTGGTTGGGGCAAAACATTCAGTACTTC.

The gene calls are TRBV6-1 and TRBJ2-6, with TRBD1 as a possible D gene (5 bases). Trimming removed 1 base at V and 0 bases at J, with 10 bases between. CDR3 length equals 17 residues. Germline V gene sequence: CDR1 MNHNS, CDR2 SASEGT. CDR3 sequence reads: CASSEGWGNSGANVLTF. The CDR3 coding sequence is TGTGCCAGCAGTGAAGGGTGGGGCAACTCTGGGGCCAACGTCCTGACTTTC.

The rearrangement links TRBV5-4 to TRBJ1-1; D gene uncertain. Trimming removed 0 bases from V and 0 bases from J, with 6 bases in between. The CDR3 is 14 residues long. Per the germline V gene, CDR1 is SGHNT and CDR2 is YYREEE (reference sequence). The DNA for the CDR3 is TGTGCCAGCAGCTTGGCCTCCTTGAACACTGAAGCTTTCTTT. Amino acid sequence: CASSLASLNTEAFF.

The V call is TRBV7-9, the J call TRBJ1-6; 7 positions agree with TRBD1. V shed 2 bases, J shed 10 bases, and the junction held 8 bases outside the gene matches. CDR3 size: 15 residues. Germline CDR1 is SEHNR and CDR2 is FQNEAQ (reference sequence). The DNA of the CDR3 is TGTGCCAGCAGCTTATATGACAGGGATAGATCACCCCTCCACTTT. Protein: CASSLYDRDRSPLHF. The full variable domain, in which reference TRBV7-9 and TRBJ1-6 provide the parts outside the CDR3, is DTGVSQNPRHKITKRGQNVTFRCDPISEHNRLYWYRQTLGQGPEFLTYFQNEAQLEKSRLLSDRFSAERPKGSFSTLEIQRTEQGDSAMYLCASSLYDRDRSPLHFGNGTRLTVT.

CDR3 protein: CAWRGGSISYNEQFF. The CDR3 nucleotides read TGTGCCTGGAGGGGGGGGAGTATTTCCTACAATGAGCAGTTCTTC. This rearrangement joins TRBV30 to TRBJ2-1; 7 bases map to TRBD2. Germline V CDR1 and CDR2: GTSNPN, SVGIG (reference sequence). The length of the CDR3 is 15 residues. The V gene end was trimmed by 3 bases and the J gene end by 1 base; junction bases not matched to a gene: 6. The full variable domain, in which reference TRBV30 and TRBJ2-1 provide the parts outside the CDR3, is SQTIHQWPATLVQPVGSPLSLECTVEGTSNPNLYWYRQAAGRGLQLLFYSVGIGQISSEVPQNLSASRPQDRQFILSSKKLLLSDSGFYLCAWRGGSISYNEQFFGPGTRLTVL.

J is TRBJ2-7 and V is TRBV7-9; 10 nucleotides match TRBD2. The germline gives CDR1 SEHNR, CDR2 FQNEAQ (reference sequence). The CDR3 length is 17 residues. Germline trimming cut 5 bases from V and 0 bases from J; bases unmatched to any gene: 10. The CDR3 DNA follows: TGTGCCAGCAGCCAGGGGGTTAGCGGGGGGAGCTCCTACGAGCAGTACTTC. Translation: CASSQGVSGGSSYEQYF.

V is TRBV2 and J is TRBJ2-1, with 8 bases aligning to TRBD2. The V and J ends lost 4 bases and 9 bases, in that order; junction bases with no gene match: 8. The CDR3 sequence is 14 residues long. Germline V gene data show CDR1 as SNHLY and CDR2 as FYNNEI. DNA for the CDR3: TGTGCCAGCAGTGTTGGTAGCGGGGTTACTGAGCAGTTCTTC. Translation gives CASSVGSGVTEQFF.

The chain uses TRBV18 and TRBJ2-7; 7 bases are shared with TRBD1. CDR1 KGHSH and CDR2 LQKENI come from the germline V gene. The CDR3 runs 12 residues. V lost 5 bases and J lost 5; bases outside the gene matches: 3. The CDR3 loop is CASSTDRDEQYF. The CDR3 DNA follows: TGTGCCAGCTCAACAGACAGGGACGAGCAGTACTTC.

Only a few counts were recorded for this clone. This chain uses TRBV29-1 with TRBJ1-1; TRBD1 is a possible D gene (6 bases). This CDR3 spans 11 amino acids. Trimming pared 7 bases from V and 6 bases from J, leaving 12 bases between. CDR1 SQVTM and CDR2 ANQGSEA come from the germline V gene. Here the CDR3 DNA reads TGCAGCGCCGGAGGGGGGGCTGAAGCTTTCTTT. Translating it yields CSAGGGAEAFF. Combining the CDR3 with reference TRBV29-1 and TRBJ1-1 gives the whole variable domain SAVISQKPSRDICQRGTSLTIQCQVDSQVTMMFWYRQQPGQSLTLIATANQGSEATYESGFVIDKFPISRPNLTFSTLTVSNMSPEDSSIYLCSAGGGAEAFFGQGTRLTVV.

This chain links TRBV19 with TRBJ2-7; D perhaps matches TRBD2 (5 bases). The V end lost 8 bases, the J end lost 6 bases, and 23 bases lay between the germline ends. Germline CDR1 and CDR2: LNHDA and SQIVND (reference sequence). The CDR3 extends over 15 amino acids. CDR3 sequence reads: CASPPQSPRVSEQYF. The CDR3 DNA follows: TGTGCCAGTCCCCCCCAGAGCCCGAGGGTCAGCGAGCAGTACTTC. Supplemented by reference TRBV19 and TRBJ2-7, the full variable domain reads DGGITQSPKYLFRKEGQNVTLSCEQNLNHDAMYWYRQDPGQGLRLIYYSQIVNDFQKGDIAEGYSVSREKKESFPLTVTSAQKNPTAFYLCASPPQSPRVSEQYFGPGTRLTVT.

This sequence joins TRBV30 and TRBJ2-4, with D possibly TRBD1 on 5 matching bases. The CDR3 covers 17 residues. CDR1 and CDR2 (germline): GTSNPN, SVGIG (reference sequence). Trimming removed 2 bases from V and 3 bases from J, with 20 bases in between. The CDR3 region is CAWSLGWGNSDKNIQYF. CDR3 bases: TGTGCCTGGAGTCTGGGTTGGGGCAACTCCGACAAAAACATTCAGTACTTC.

V is TRBV5-1 and J is TRBJ2-7; no firm D call. Trimming stripped 2 bases from V and 6 bases from J, with 12 bases between. The CDR3 is made up of 13 amino acids. The germline gives CDR1 SGHRS, CDR2 YFSETQ. CDR3 protein: CASSLVDTIEQYF. The CDR3 DNA follows: TGCGCCAGCAGCTTAGTCGATACAATCGAGCAGTACTTC.